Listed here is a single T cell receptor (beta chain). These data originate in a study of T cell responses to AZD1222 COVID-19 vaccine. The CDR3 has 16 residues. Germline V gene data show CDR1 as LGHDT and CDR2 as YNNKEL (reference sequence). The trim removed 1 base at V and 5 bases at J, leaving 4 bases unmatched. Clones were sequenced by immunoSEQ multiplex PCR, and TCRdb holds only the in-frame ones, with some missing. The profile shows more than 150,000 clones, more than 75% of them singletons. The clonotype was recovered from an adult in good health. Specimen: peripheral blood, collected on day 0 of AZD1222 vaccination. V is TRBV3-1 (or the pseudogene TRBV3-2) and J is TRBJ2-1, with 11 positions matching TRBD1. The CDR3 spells CASSQVRDRGNNEQFF. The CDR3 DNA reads TGTGCCAGCAGCCAAGTTCGGGACAGGGGGAACAATGAGCAGTTCTTC.